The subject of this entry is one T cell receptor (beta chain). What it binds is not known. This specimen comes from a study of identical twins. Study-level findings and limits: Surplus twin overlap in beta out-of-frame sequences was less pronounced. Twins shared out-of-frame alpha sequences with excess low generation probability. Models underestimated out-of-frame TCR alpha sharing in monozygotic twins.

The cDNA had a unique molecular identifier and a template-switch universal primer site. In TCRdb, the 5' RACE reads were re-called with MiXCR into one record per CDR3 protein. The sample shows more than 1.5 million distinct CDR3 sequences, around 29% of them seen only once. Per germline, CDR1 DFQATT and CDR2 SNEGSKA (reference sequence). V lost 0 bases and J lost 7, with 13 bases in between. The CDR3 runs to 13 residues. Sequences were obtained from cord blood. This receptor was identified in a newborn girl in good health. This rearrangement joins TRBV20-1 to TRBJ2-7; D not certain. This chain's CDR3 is CSARDPGYNEQYF. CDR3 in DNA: TGCAGTGCTAGAGATCCGGGCTACAATGAGCAGTACTTC.